Below are 22 T cell receptor beta chains sequenced from a single sample in a study of cytomegalovirus exposure and HLA in healthy donors. Sequenced by immunoSEQ multiplex PCR; TCRdb stores in-frame clones only, minus some. The sample has over 150,000 clones, about 90% seen once. The sequenced sample consisted of PBMCs. All receptors come from a young woman in good health and CMV-seropositive.

The J gene is TRBJ2-5, the V gene TRBV6-1; 11 bases line up with TRBD1. The length of the CDR3 is 14 residues. The germline gives CDR1 MNHNS, CDR2 SASEGT. With V trimmed by 6 bases and J by 4 bases, 4 bases remained unmatched. The CDR3 nucleotides are TGTGCCAGCAGCCGGACAGGGGGCACAGAGACCCAGTACTTC. Translating it yields CASSRTGGTETQYF.

In this sample, this clone turned up once. The chain is built from TRBV5-1 and TRBJ2-7; D is unresolved. V was cut by 4 bases and J by 2 bases, with 7 bases left in between. Germline CDR1 SGHRS, CDR2 YFSETQ. This CDR3 region has 12 residues. The CDR3 DNA reads as TGCGCCAGCAGCAAGCCCCCCTACGAGCAGTACTTC. Translating gives CASSKPPYEQYF.

The V and J genes are TRBV27 and TRBJ2-7; 8 bases match TRBD2. The CDR3 is made up of 15 amino acids. Trimming took 0 bases from V and 1 from J; bases not matched to a gene: 2. Germline CDR1 MNHEY, CDR2 SMNVEV (reference sequence). CDR3 DNA sequence: TGTGCCAGCAGTTTATCGATAGCGGGGTCCTACGAGCAGTACTTC. This translates into CASSLSIAGSYEQYF.

The chain has TRBV28 and TRBJ2-7; 8 positions agree with TRBD2. V shed 8 bases, J shed 1 base, and the junction held 4 bases outside the gene matches. Germline assignment: CDR1 MDHEN and CDR2 SYDVKM. The CDR3 runs to 13 residues. CDR3 sequence: CASARGGSYEQYF. As DNA, the CDR3 is TGTGCCAGCGCCCGGGGGGGGTCCTACGAGCAGTACTTC.

The chain employs TRBV27 and TRBJ2-7; D is unresolved. This CDR3 has 15 amino acids. Trimming left V 5 bases short and J 2 bases short, with 16 bases between. The germline V gene has CDR1 MNHEY and CDR2 SMNVEV (reference sequence). Here the CDR3 reads CASSPTRLLTYEQYF. The CDR3 DNA is TGTGCCAGCAGTCCAACGAGACTGCTAACCTACGAGCAGTACTTC.

V and J are TRBV4-1 and TRBJ1-1, with D possibly matching TRBD1 (5 bases). The CDR3 has 14 amino acids. Per germline, CDR1 MGHRA and CDR2 YSYEKL. The V and J ends lost 2 bases and 10 bases respectively, with 17 bases between them. CDR3 bases: TGCGCCAGCAGCCAATGGTCTTCTGGGGCGGTAGCTTTCTTT. Its protein is CASSQWSSGAVAFF.

DNA of the CDR3: TGTGCCAGCAGCTTATCTGGCTCTAGCGGATTAAAGAATGAGCAGTTCTTC. Its translation: CASSLSGSSGLKNEQFF. The chain is built from TRBV7-8 and TRBJ2-1, with TRBD2 matching over 7 bases. V dropped 2 bases and J dropped 7; count of bases not matched to a gene: 14. Germline values: CDR1 SGHVS, CDR2 FQNEAQ. The CDR3 consists of 17 residues.

This chain connects TRBV27 to TRBJ1-2; D possibly corresponds to TRBD1 (6 bases). Germline V gene data show CDR1 as MNHEY and CDR2 as SMNVEV (reference sequence). This CDR3 has 15 amino acids. Trimming pared 4 bases from V and 3 bases from J, leaving 15 bases between. The CDR3 sequence is CASSSGLKGDYGYTF. Written as DNA, the CDR3 is TGTGCCAGCAGTTCTGGTCTGAAGGGGGACTATGGCTACACCTTC.

The V call is TRBV11-2, the J call TRBJ2-2; TRBD2 aligns across 7 bases. V lost 7 bases, J lost 4 bases, and 6 bases stayed unmatched. CDR1 is SGHAT, CDR2 FQNNGV, per germline. The CDR3 has 14 residues. CDR3 DNA sequence: TGTGCCAGCATTCTAGCGGCGGGCACCGGGGAGCTGTTTTTT. Amino acids: CASILAAGTGELFF.

The chain links TRBV7-8 to TRBJ2-7; D perhaps matches TRBD1 (5 bases). The CDR3 runs 15 residues. In germline, CDR1 is SGHVS, CDR2 FQNEAQ. Trimming removed 3 bases at V and 4 bases at J, with 16 bases between. The CDR3 is CASSFGAVRAYEQYF. The CDR3 bases are TGTGCCAGCAGCTTTGGGGCAGTAAGAGCATACGAGCAGTACTTC.

This chain joins TRBV6-5 and TRBJ2-7, with D perhaps TRBD1 (6 bases). Germline V gives CDR1 MNHEY, CDR2 SVGAGI. V was clipped by 1 base and J by 3 bases, with 10 bases between them. The CDR3 runs to 14 residues. CDR3 DNA: TGTGCCAGCAGTTACTGGGGGCAAGGCTACGAGCAGTACTTC. Its translation: CASSYWGQGYEQYF.

The genes are TRBV7-6 and TRBJ2-1, with 12 positions matching TRBD1. This CDR3 spans 14 amino acids. CDR1 is SGHVS, CDR2 FNYEAQ, per germline. The V segment lost 8 bases and the J segment 10 bases; nucleotides outside the gene matches: 9. The CDR3 loop is CASAGTGGSGEQFF. In nucleotides, the CDR3 is TGTGCCAGCGCCGGGACAGGGGGCTCAGGGGAGCAGTTCTTC.

The chain is built from TRBV19 and TRBJ1-2; a weak D match, TRBD1 (6 bases). V shed 1 base and J shed 8 bases, with 17 bases lying between them. The V gene's germline CDR1 is LNHDA and CDR2 SQIVND (reference sequence). This CDR3 comprises 15 residues. Here the CDR3 reads CASSIVVDSTGGYTF. The CDR3 bases are TGTGCCAGTAGTATAGTGGTCGACAGTACAGGGGGCTACACCTTC.

The gene calls are TRBV6-5 and TRBJ2-1; no reliable D call. This CDR3 is built from 15 residues. Germline lookup yields CDR1 MNHEY and CDR2 SVGAGI. Trimming cost V 2 bases and J 0 bases, with 8 bases left between them. The CDR3 loop reads CASSYVRSSYNEQFF. The CDR3 region has the DNA TGTGCCAGCAGTTACGTGAGGAGCTCCTACAATGAGCAGTTCTTC.

This rearrangement joins TRBV2 to TRBJ2-4, with D tentatively TRBD2 (5 bases). Germline CDR1 reads SNHLY; CDR2 reads FYNNEI. The CDR3 totals 12 residues. Trimming took 5 bases from V and 13 from J, leaving 15 bases between them. The chain's CDR3 is CASSPEREKQYF. Written as DNA, the CDR3 is TGTGCCAGCAGTCCCGAAAGGGAGAAGCAGTACTTC.

This chain joins TRBV2 and TRBJ1-4; 9 bases match TRBD1. The V gene's germline CDR1 is SNHLY and CDR2 FYNNEI. V was pared by 1 base and J by 5 bases, with 2 bases of the junction left unmatched. The CDR3 runs 15 residues. The CDR3: CASSEGGQGNEKLFF. Written as DNA, the CDR3 is TGTGCCAGCAGTGAAGGGGGACAGGGAAATGAAAAACTGTTTTTT.

The V call is TRBV27, the J call TRBJ1-3; D is possibly TRBD1 (6 bases). Deletions cut 5 bases from V and 0 bases from J, with 11 bases between. The CDR3 is made up of 15 amino acids. In germline, CDR1 is MNHEY, CDR2 SMNVEV (reference sequence). Here the CDR3 reads CASSRKGGSGNTIYF. CDR3 bases: TGTGCCAGCAGTCGCAAAGGGGGCTCTGGAAACACCATATATTTT.

The sample holds one count of this clone. This sequence joins TRBV9 and TRBJ2-2; 14 bases match TRBD2. Trimming at V came to 5 bases and at J to 4 bases, leaving 7 bases not matched to a gene. The length of the CDR3 is 17 residues. Per germline, CDR1 SGDLS and CDR2 YYNGEE. The CDR3 region is CASRPTSGGAFTGELFF. The CDR3 bases are TGTGCCAGCAGGCCGACTAGCGGGGGGGCCTTCACCGGGGAGCTGTTTTTT.

The chain has TRBV28 and TRBJ2-1; tentatively, D is TRBD1 (5 bases). CDR3 length: 16 amino acids. Germline CDR1 is MDHEN and CDR2 is SYDVKM. V lost 3 bases and J lost 5, with 17 bases in between. CDR3 region: CASSFRTHNPNNEQFF. CDR3 nucleotide sequence: TGTGCCAGCAGTTTCCGGACACACAACCCAAACAATGAGCAGTTCTTC.

The rearrangement joins TRBV18 to TRBJ1-3; D is uncertain. Germline V gene sequence: CDR1 KGHSH, CDR2 LQKENI. Trimming removed 3 bases at V and 2 bases at J, with 11 bases between. This CDR3 spans 15 amino acids. CDR3 bases: TGTGCCAGCTCACCGGGCCAGCAGGCTGGAAACACCATATATTTT. Protein sequence: CASSPGQQAGNTIYF. Variable domain in full (rest from reference TRBV18 and TRBJ1-3): NAGVMQNPRHLVRRRGQEARLRCSPMKGHSHVYWYRQLPEEGLKFMVYLQKENIIDESGMPKERFSAEFPKEGPSILRIQQVVRGDSAAYFCASSPGQQAGNTIYFGEGSWLTVV.

The table lists this clone with a count of one. V usage is TRBV4-3 and J usage is TRBJ1-2, with D unresolved. V shed 1 base and J shed 6 bases, with 15 bases lying between them. The CDR3 loop spans 15 amino acids. Germline V CDR1 and CDR2: LGHNA, YSLEER. This CDR3 is CASSQGRGMGHGYTF. The CDR3 DNA follows: TGCGCCAGCAGCCAAGGGAGAGGCATGGGTCATGGCTACACCTTC.

A single count supports this clone. V and J are TRBV7-2 and TRBJ2-7; the match to TRBD1 covers 8 bases. The V segment lost 4 bases and the J segment 2 bases; nucleotides outside the gene matches: 16. The germline gives CDR1 SGHTA, CDR2 FQGNSA. The CDR3 spans 18 residues. The CDR3 DNA reads as TGTGCCAGCAGCTACCGGACAGGGTCACCGGGACTGCCCTACGAGCAGTACTTC. This encodes CASSYRTGSPGLPYEQYF.